Below, 10 T cell receptor beta chains from the same sample are listed, as sequenced in a study of cytomegalovirus exposure and HLA in healthy donors. It was with 60 Vbeta and 13 Jbeta primers that the PCR ran. Method: immunoSEQ multiplex PCR; TCRdb's copy keeps in-frame clones and lacks some. The top ten clones hold roughly 7.6% of a sample with roughly 160,000 clones, 75% of them seen once. The sample consisted of PBMCs. These receptors all come from a woman aged 40-49 years in good health and CMV-seropositive.

The chain combines TRBV6-4 with TRBJ2-1; D is perhaps TRBD2 (5 bases). V was cut by 3 bases and J by 14 bases, with 17 bases left in between. Per the germline V gene, CDR1 is MRHNA and CDR2 is SNTAGT. The CDR3 spans 13 residues. The CDR3 region is CASSEMPWETKFF. The CDR3 coding sequence is TGTGCCAGCAGTGAAATGCCGTGGGAGACTAAGTTCTTC.

The V and J genes are TRBV28 and TRBJ1-2; D not certain. Trimming left V 7 bases short and J 1 base short, with 10 bases between. Germline-derived CDR1 and CDR2 are MDHEN and SYDVKM. The CDR3 sequence is 13 residues long. CDR3 coding DNA: TGTGCCAGCACCATTGAGGATAACTATGGCTACACCTTC. This sequence encodes CASTIEDNYGYTF.

The V call is TRBV6-1, the J call TRBJ2-6, with no clear D. Germline assignment: CDR1 MNHNS and CDR2 SASEGT. The V and J ends lost 5 bases and 2 bases respectively, with 7 bases between them. CDR3 length: 14 amino acids. The CDR3 nucleotides read TGTGCCAGCAGTCAGAGCGCTGGGGCCAACGTCCTGACTTTC. This gives the protein CASSQSAGANVLTF.

The chain recombines TRBV7-9 with TRBJ2-1; TRBD1 agrees at 7 bases. V trimming: 6 bases; J trimming: 5 bases; junction bases outside the gene matches: 7. This CDR3 has 14 residues. The V gene's germline CDR1 is SEHNR and CDR2 FQNEAQ (reference sequence). The CDR3 region is CASRPSGQDNEQFF. The CDR3 coding sequence is TGTGCCAGCAGACCGAGCGGACAGGACAATGAGCAGTTCTTC.

A few counts support this clone. The chain combines TRBV28 with TRBJ2-1; D possibly corresponds to TRBD2 (5 bases). CDR1 is MDHEN and CDR2 is SYDVKM in the germline V gene. The CDR3 runs 16 residues. Trimming took 5 bases from V and 4 from J, leaving 18 bases between them. Written as DNA, the CDR3 is TGTGCCAGCAGTGGCCGGACTGGCGCTTTTTACAATGAGCAGTTCTTC. Translated, it gives CASSGRTGAFYNEQFF.

V is TRBV5-1 and J is TRBJ2-3; D gene unclear. The V and J ends lost 0 bases and 2 bases respectively, with 10 bases between them. The CDR3 runs 15 residues. Germline CDR1 reads SGHRS; CDR2 reads YFSETQ. The DNA for the CDR3 is TGCGCCAGCAGCTTGGACAGCCCCGACACAGATACGCAGTATTTT. Its protein product is CASSLDSPDTDTQYF.

The V gene is TRBV28, the J gene TRBJ2-7; 10 bases fit TRBD1. The CDR3 is 13 residues long. Germline V CDR1 and CDR2: MDHEN, SYDVKM. The J segment lost 7 bases and the V segment lost 11 bases, leaving 11 bases of the junction unmatched. The CDR3 region is CAGGRQGALEQYF. CDR3 DNA sequence: TGTGCCGGCGGAAGACAGGGGGCGCTTGAGCAGTACTTC.

This sequence joins TRBV6-5 and TRBJ2-5; 11 bases are shared with TRBD2. Germline loops: CDR1 MNHEY, CDR2 SVGAGI. The CDR3 covers 15 residues. The V segment lost 0 bases and the J segment 3 bases; nucleotides outside the gene matches: 0. In nucleotides, the CDR3 is TGTGCCAGCAGTTACTCGGGACTAGCGGAAGAGACCCAGTACTTC. This gives the protein CASSYSGLAEETQYF.

This clone was detected a few times. In nucleotides, the CDR3 is TGTGCCAGCTCACCAACGGGACAGCGCAATCAGCCCCAGCATTTT. This gives the protein CASSPTGQRNQPQHF. The rearrangement links TRBV18 to TRBJ1-5, with TRBD1 matching over 7 bases. Trimming took 2 bases from V and 2 from J; bases not matched to a gene: 3. This CDR3 has 15 residues. Looked up from germline, CDR1 is KGHSH and CDR2 is LQKENI.

The rearrangement joins TRBV28 to TRBJ2-7; perhaps TRBD1 as D (6 bases). The V end was cut by 6 bases, the J end by 5 bases, with 23 bases between. From germline, CDR1 is MDHEN and CDR2 SYDVKM. The CDR3 has 16 amino acids. CDR3 protein: CASRPTGLSFGDEQYF. DNA for the CDR3: TGTGCCAGCAGGCCCACAGGGTTGTCTTTCGGGGACGAGCAGTACTTC.